The 5 T cell receptor beta chains in this list originate from one sample, sequenced in a study of T cells in Graves' hyperthyroidism and ophthalmopathy. What was amplified from RNA transcripts were TCR beta CDR3 regions. The TCR CDR3 first-round RT-PCR relied on the HTBI primer set. MiXCR, applied by TCRdb to the multiplex PCR reads, yields one record per CDR3 protein. The sample consists of 600,000 to 650,000 distinct CDR3 sequences, around 21% of them appearing once. Sequenced: blood. The receptors derive from a man under 40 with Graves' ophthalmopathy.

This clonotype was observed a few times. V gene TRBV6-2 or TRBV6-3 combines with J gene TRBJ2-3; no reliable D call. In germline, CDR1 is MNHEY, CDR2 SVGEGT. The V end lost 6 bases, the J end lost 1 base, and 14 bases lay between the germline ends. The CDR3 has 15 residues. The DNA of the CDR3 is TGTGCCAGCAGCCAGGAGAGTGGGCGCACAGATACGCAGTATTTT. Amino acid sequence: CASSQESGRTDTQYF.

A note on this clonotype: A read error may explain this, as a much larger clone is one base away. The chain is built from TRBV10-3 and TRBJ2-7; TRBD1 agrees at 7 bases. Germline V gene lookup returns CDR1 ENHRY and CDR2 SYGVKD. The CDR3 spans 13 residues. Trimming removed 5 bases from V and 0 bases from J; junction bases left unmatched: 1. CDR3 in amino acids: CAISRDSSYEQYF. The DNA for the CDR3 is TGTGCCATCAGTCGGGACAGCTCCTACGAGCAGTACTTC.

This chain uses TRBV18 with TRBJ2-1; 8 bases are a match to TRBD2. The CDR3 has 17 amino acids. CDR1 and CDR2 from the germline V gene are KGHSH and LQKENI. The junction had 12 bases not matched to a gene; V was cut back by 3 bases and J by 5 bases. The CDR3 loop is CASSPPSGSNPNNEQFF. CDR3 DNA: TGTGCCAGCTCACCTCCTAGCGGGTCTAACCCCAACAATGAGCAGTTCTTC.

The chain is built from TRBV6-6 and TRBJ2-2; possibly TRBD1 or TRBD2 for D (5 bases each). This CDR3 contains 14 residues. Trimming cost V 2 bases and J 11 bases, with 15 bases left between them. CDR1 and CDR2 (germline): MNHNY, SVGAGI (reference sequence). CDR3 sequence (DNA): TGTGCCAGCAGTTACGATAGGGGACGACTCGAGCTGTTTTTT. Translating it yields CASSYDRGRLELFF.

This chain joins TRBV5-1 and TRBJ1-2; D might be TRBD1 (6 bases). V lost 3 bases, J lost 4 bases, and 16 bases lay in between. The CDR3 runs to 15 residues. Looked up from germline, CDR1 is SGHRS and CDR2 is YFSETQ. In DNA form, the CDR3 reads TGCGCCAGCAGCTGGGGACAAGGAAGTGGCTATGGCTACACCTTC. Protein: CASSWGQGSGYGYTF. The full variable domain, its missing parts supplied by reference TRBV5-1 and TRBJ1-2, is KAGVTQTPRYLIKTRGQQVTLSCSPISGHRSVSWYQQTPGQGLQFLFEYFSETQRNKGNFPGRFSGRQFSNSRSEMNVSTLELGDSALYLCASSWGQGSGYGYTFGSGTRLTVV.